The rows below give T cell receptor beta chains drawn from one sample of a study of T cell responses to AZD1222 COVID-19 vaccine. Only in-frame clones appear in the TCRdb table, and some are missing; sequencing was by immunoSEQ multiplex PCR. The repertoire has roughly 70,000 clones, 85% of them found once; the top ten carry roughly 22%. This specimen consisted of peripheral blood, obtained on day 0 of AZD1222 vaccination. These receptors were taken from an adult in good health. Both conserved end residues are part of each CDR3. Each record gives: clone size, CDR3 length, V gene, D gene, J gene, CDR3 DNA, CDR3 protein. D genes are given only for firm matches. For some rows the clone size is stated as once, few or many, or as a class when expanded; others skip it.

size: NA
length: 16
V: TRBV9
D: TRBD1
J: TRBJ2-7
DNA: TGTGCCAGCAGCGTAGGGGGAACAGGGGTCCCCTACGAGCAGTACTTC
CDR3: CASSVGGTGVPYEQYF

size: NA
length: 13
V: TRBV30
D: NA
J: TRBJ2-2
DNA: TGTGCCTGGAGAAAGGGGACGACCGGGGAGCTGTTTTTT
CDR3: CAWRKGTTGELFF

size: NA
length: 13
V: TRBV29-1
D: NA
J: TRBJ1-2
DNA: TGCAGCGGACTAAACAGGGACGACTATGGCTACACCTTC
CDR3: CSGLNRDDYGYTF

size: once
length: 15
V: TRBV6-5
D: NA
J: TRBJ2-2
DNA: TGTGCCAGCAGTTACTCAGGGGTCGGAGCCGGGGAGCTGTTTTTT
CDR3: CASSYSGVGAGELFF

size: NA
length: 12
V: TRBV29-1
D: TRBD2
J: TRBJ2-3
DNA: TGCAGCGTCCGCGGGGGGGTAGATACGCAGTATTTT
CDR3: CSVRGGVDTQYF

size: NA
length: 15
V: TRBV2
D: TRBD1
J: TRBJ1-5
DNA: TGTGCCAGCGTGATAGCAGGGGGCGTAGGGCAGCCCCAGCATTTT
CDR3: CASVIAGGVGQPQHF

size: NA
length: 17
V: TRBV27
D: TRBD1
J: TRBJ2-7
DNA: TGTGCCAGCAGTCAGCCACAGGGGCCCCATCGATTGGGCGAGCAGTACTTC
CDR3: CASSQPQGPHRLGEQYF

size: NA
length: 14
V: TRBV2
D: NA
J: TRBJ2-7
DNA: TGTGCCAGCAGTAAACCGGTCCAATCATACGAGCAGTACTTC
CDR3: CASSKPVQSYEQYF

size: NA
length: 14
V: TRBV5-1
D: NA
J: TRBJ2-7
DNA: TGCGCCAGCAGTAATTCCCTATCCCCCTACGAGCAGTACTTC
CDR3: CASSNSLSPYEQYF

size: NA
length: 14
V: TRBV29-1
D: TRBD1
J: TRBJ2-7
DNA: TGCAGCGCCAAACCCGGACAGGCCTCCTACGAGCAGTACTTC
CDR3: CSAKPGQASYEQYF

size: many
length: 15
V: TRBV7-3
D: NA
J: TRBJ2-2
DNA: TGTGCCAGCAGTCCCGGACGGATGAACACCGGGGAGCTGTTTTTT
CDR3: CASSPGRMNTGELFF

size: NA
length: 14
V: TRBV6-1
D: NA
J: TRBJ1-2
DNA: TGTGCCAGCAGTGACCTGGGAAGGGCCTATGGCTACACCTTC
CDR3: CASSDLGRAYGYTF

size: NA
length: 13
V: TRBV7-9
D: NA
J: TRBJ2-1
DNA: TGTGCCAGCAGCTCGGACGGGCGGGATGAGCAGTTCTTC
CDR3: CASSSDGRDEQFF

size: NA
length: 14
V: TRBV3-1/TRBV3-2
D: TRBD1
J: TRBJ1-6
DNA: TGTGCCAGCACTAAAGAGGGGGCAGGGTCACCCCTCCACTTT
CDR3: CASTKEGAGSPLHF

size: once
length: 12
V: TRBV30
D: NA
J: TRBJ2-7
DNA: TGTGCCTGGAGTGTAGACAATTACGAGCAGTACTTC
CDR3: CAWSVDNYEQYF

size: NA
length: 13
V: TRBV9
D: NA
J: TRBJ1-4
DNA: TGTGCCAGCAGTACAGCACCAAATGAAAAACTGTTTTTT
CDR3: CASSTAPNEKLFF

size: once
length: 12
V: TRBV30
D: NA
J: TRBJ2-7
DNA: TGTGCCTGGAGTGTATTAGGCCACGAGCAGTACTTC
CDR3: CAWSVLGHEQYF

size: few
length: 13
V: TRBV7-3
D: NA
J: TRBJ1-1
DNA: TGTGCCAGCAGCTTATATGAGAACACTGAAGCTTTCTTT
CDR3: CASSLYENTEAFF

size: NA
length: 17
V: TRBV5-4
D: NA
J: TRBJ1-2
DNA: TGTGCCAGCAGCTTGGAGGTCAAACAGGGCCAAAACTATGGCTACACCTTC
CDR3: CASSLEVKQGQNYGYTF

size: NA
length: 13
V: TRBV6-1
D: NA
J: TRBJ1-1
DNA: TGTGCCAGCAGTGAATATCTGAACACTGAAGCTTTCTTT
CDR3: CASSEYLNTEAFF

size: NA
length: 13
V: TRBV19
D: NA
J: TRBJ1-5
DNA: TGTGCCAGTAGTCCCGGCCGCAATCAGCCCCAGCATTTT
CDR3: CASSPGRNQPQHF

size: NA
length: 13
V: TRBV20-1
D: NA
J: TRBJ2-5
DNA: TGCAGTGCTAGTTTAGGGAACACAGAGACCCAGTACTTC
CDR3: CSASLGNTETQYF

size: once
length: 14
V: TRBV6-1
D: NA
J: TRBJ1-2
DNA: TGTGCCAGCAGTGAACCGGGACGGATGAATGGCTACACCTTC
CDR3: CASSEPGRMNGYTF

size: NA
length: 13
V: TRBV4-2
D: NA
J: TRBJ2-1
DNA: TGTGCCAGCAGCCAAGAACCCTACAATGAGCAGTTCTTC
CDR3: CASSQEPYNEQFF

size: NA
length: 14
V: TRBV3-1/TRBV3-2
D: NA
J: TRBJ2-7
DNA: TGTGCCAGCAGCCAAGACCGGGGAACCTACGAGCAGTACTTC
CDR3: CASSQDRGTYEQYF

size: NA
length: 17
V: TRBV19
D: TRBD1
J: TRBJ2-2
DNA: TGTGCCAGTAGTATAGAAGGGACAGGGAGGGGGACTGAGGAGCTGTTTTTT
CDR3: CASSIEGTGRGTEELFF

size: NA
length: 12
V: TRBV29-1
D: NA
J: TRBJ1-1
DNA: TGCAGCGTTGGGAACGGTATCACTGAAGCTTTCTTT
CDR3: CSVGNGITEAFF

size: NA
length: 13
V: TRBV5-4
D: NA
J: TRBJ1-1
DNA: TGTGCCAGCAGACAGGCGACGAACACTGAAGCTTTCTTT
CDR3: CASRQATNTEAFF

size: NA
length: 13
V: TRBV19
D: TRBD1
J: TRBJ2-3
DNA: TGTGCCAGTAGACAGGGGAGCACAGATACGCAGTATTTT
CDR3: CASRQGSTDTQYF

size: once
length: 13
V: TRBV6-6
D: NA
J: TRBJ2-6
DNA: TGTGCCAGCAGTTCCTCCGGGGCCAACGTCCTGACTTTC
CDR3: CASSSSGANVLTF

size: NA
length: 15
V: TRBV7-6
D: NA
J: TRBJ2-5
DNA: TGTGCCAGCAGCTTCACGGGACATTTAGGAGAGACCCAGTACTTC
CDR3: CASSFTGHLGETQYF

size: NA
length: 13
V: TRBV4-1
D: NA
J: TRBJ2-7
DNA: TGCGCCAGCAGCCAAGAAGAAGGGCGGGTGCAGTACTTC
CDR3: CASSQEEGRVQYF

size: NA
length: 15
V: TRBV6-5
D: NA
J: TRBJ1-2
DNA: TGTGCCAGCAGTTACGGCCGAAACAGGATCTATGGCTACACCTTC
CDR3: CASSYGRNRIYGYTF

size: NA
length: 13
V: TRBV11-3
D: NA
J: TRBJ2-2
DNA: TGTGCCAGCAGCTTAGGGAGACTAGGTCGGCTGTTTTTT
CDR3: CASSLGRLGRLFF

size: NA
length: 13
V: TRBV7-9
D: NA
J: TRBJ1-2
DNA: TGTGCCAGCAGCTTATCCTCTAACTATGGCTACACCTTC
CDR3: CASSLSSNYGYTF

size: NA
length: 12
V: TRBV29-1
D: NA
J: TRBJ2-5
DNA: TGCAGCGTTGAGGCAAACCAAGAGACCCAGTACTTC
CDR3: CSVEANQETQYF

size: once
length: 16
V: TRBV19
D: NA
J: TRBJ1-4
DNA: TGTGCCAGTAGTATAGGCGGGACAACGATTAATGAAAAACTGTTTTTT
CDR3: CASSIGGTTINEKLFF

size: NA
length: 17
V: TRBV27
D: TRBD1
J: TRBJ2-3
DNA: TGTGCCAGCCGCTTAACAGGGGGCAGGAGTGGCACAGATACGCAGTATTTT
CDR3: CASRLTGGRSGTDTQYF

size: NA
length: 11
V: TRBV5-1
D: NA
J: TRBJ2-3
DNA: TGCGCCAGCCGAGGAACCTATACGCAGTATTTT
CDR3: CASRGTYTQYF

size: NA
length: 15
V: TRBV6-5
D: NA
J: TRBJ2-6
DNA: TGTGCCAGCATTCTTCAGGGGCGAGGGGCCAACGTCCTGACTTTC
CDR3: CASILQGRGANVLTF

size: once
length: 15
V: TRBV19
D: NA
J: TRBJ1-2
DNA: TGTGCCAGTAGTATCACCGGAGCCAAAAACTATGGCTACACCTTC
CDR3: CASSITGAKNYGYTF

size: once
length: 14
V: TRBV6-5
D: NA
J: TRBJ1-5
DNA: TGTGCCAGCAGCCCAGTTTTGGCAGCCCAGCCCCAGCATTTT
CDR3: CASSPVLAAQPQHF

size: NA
length: 11
V: TRBV3-1/TRBV3-2
D: NA
J: TRBJ2-1
DNA: TGTGCCAGCAGGCGGGACAATCAGCAGTTCTTC
CDR3: CASRRDNQQFF

size: once
length: 13
V: TRBV3-1/TRBV3-2
D: NA
J: TRBJ1-6
DNA: TGTGCCAGCAGCCAAGGGGAGGATTCACCCCTCCACTTT
CDR3: CASSQGEDSPLHF

size: NA
length: 14
V: TRBV9
D: NA
J: TRBJ1-2
DNA: TGTGCCAGCAGCGTTGGGGGCGCCGACTATGGCTACACCTTC
CDR3: CASSVGGADYGYTF

size: few
length: 13
V: TRBV19
D: NA
J: TRBJ1-5
DNA: TGTGCCAGTAGTTCGACAGGCAATCAGCCCCAGCATTTT
CDR3: CASSSTGNQPQHF

size: NA
length: 9
V: TRBV14
D: TRBD1
J: TRBJ2-1
DNA: TGTGCCAACAGGGGGTGGCAGTTCTTC
CDR3: CANRGWQFF

size: NA
length: 15
V: TRBV5-1
D: NA
J: TRBJ2-1
DNA: TGCGCCAGCAGCATTATAGGCAGGGGGGATAATGAGCAGTTCTTC
CDR3: CASSIIGRGDNEQFF

size: once
length: 12
V: TRBV5-1
D: NA
J: TRBJ1-1
DNA: TGCGCCAGCGGCCCAAGGAACACTGAAGCTTTCTTT
CDR3: CASGPRNTEAFF

size: NA
length: 14
V: TRBV7-2
D: NA
J: TRBJ1-6
DNA: TGTGCCAGCAAAAAATGGGGGATAAAGTCACCCCTCCACTTT
CDR3: CASKKWGIKSPLHF

size: NA
length: 12
V: TRBV3-1/TRBV3-2
D: NA
J: TRBJ2-2
DNA: TGTGCCAGCAGCCAAGGATCCGGGGAGCTGTTTTTT
CDR3: CASSQGSGELFF

size: NA
length: 13
V: TRBV6-4
D: NA
J: TRBJ1-2
DNA: TGTGCCGTCCGGGGCCCCGGCCTTCCTGGCTACACCTTC
CDR3: CAVRGPGLPGYTF

size: NA
length: 12
V: TRBV19
D: NA
J: TRBJ2-2
DNA: TGTGCCAGTCCGGATCCCACCGAGGAGCTGTTTTTT
CDR3: CASPDPTEELFF